The rows below give T cell receptor beta chains drawn from one sample of a study of T cells in Graves' hyperthyroidism and ophthalmopathy. TCRdb redid the calling of the multiplex PCR reads with MiXCR, one entry per CDR3 protein. The sample holds some 150,000 distinct CDR3 sequences, around 20% seen once. Sequenced: blood. These receptors originate from a woman aged 50 to 65 with Graves' hyperthyroidism that later progressed to Graves' ophthalmopathy. CDR3s include the opening cysteine and the closing phenylalanine or tryptophan.

TRBV28	TRBJ2-3	CALRQGNTQYF
TRBV2	TRBJ2-5	CASSEGMGAEETQYF
TRBV20-1	TRBJ1-1	CSARSASMNTEAFF
TRBV2	TRBJ1-5	CASSEEGKQPQHF
TRBV20-1	TRBJ2-7	CSAQPRQGPSSYEQYF
TRBV20-1	TRBJ1-2	CSARDLQAYGYTF
TRBV6-1	TRBJ1-5	CASRTGTPGQPQHF
TRBV20-1	TRBJ2-1	CSARPEAGRYNEQFF
TRBV29-1	TRBJ2-3	CSVGGRVDTQYF
TRBV7-2	TRBJ1-1	CASSNRGIKNTEAFF
TRBV11-2	TRBJ2-3	CASSSWGSGQQVIDTQYF
TRBV2	TRBJ2-7	CASSEGTGRYEQYF
TRBV19	TRBJ2-2	CASSRNGRGTNTGELFF
TRBV7-9	TRBJ2-7	CASSLAGFYEQYF
TRBV7-9	TRBJ2-5	CASSLLRNRGMETQYF
TRBV20-1	TRBJ2-6	CSANTQGVSGANVLTF
TRBV5-1	TRBJ2-5	CASSLEESPLAPTQETQYF
TRBV27	TRBJ1-6	CASSLGQGTPLHF
TRBV30	TRBJ2-7	CAWSDLEPSSYEQYF
TRBV27	TRBJ2-1	CASTARAGEQFF